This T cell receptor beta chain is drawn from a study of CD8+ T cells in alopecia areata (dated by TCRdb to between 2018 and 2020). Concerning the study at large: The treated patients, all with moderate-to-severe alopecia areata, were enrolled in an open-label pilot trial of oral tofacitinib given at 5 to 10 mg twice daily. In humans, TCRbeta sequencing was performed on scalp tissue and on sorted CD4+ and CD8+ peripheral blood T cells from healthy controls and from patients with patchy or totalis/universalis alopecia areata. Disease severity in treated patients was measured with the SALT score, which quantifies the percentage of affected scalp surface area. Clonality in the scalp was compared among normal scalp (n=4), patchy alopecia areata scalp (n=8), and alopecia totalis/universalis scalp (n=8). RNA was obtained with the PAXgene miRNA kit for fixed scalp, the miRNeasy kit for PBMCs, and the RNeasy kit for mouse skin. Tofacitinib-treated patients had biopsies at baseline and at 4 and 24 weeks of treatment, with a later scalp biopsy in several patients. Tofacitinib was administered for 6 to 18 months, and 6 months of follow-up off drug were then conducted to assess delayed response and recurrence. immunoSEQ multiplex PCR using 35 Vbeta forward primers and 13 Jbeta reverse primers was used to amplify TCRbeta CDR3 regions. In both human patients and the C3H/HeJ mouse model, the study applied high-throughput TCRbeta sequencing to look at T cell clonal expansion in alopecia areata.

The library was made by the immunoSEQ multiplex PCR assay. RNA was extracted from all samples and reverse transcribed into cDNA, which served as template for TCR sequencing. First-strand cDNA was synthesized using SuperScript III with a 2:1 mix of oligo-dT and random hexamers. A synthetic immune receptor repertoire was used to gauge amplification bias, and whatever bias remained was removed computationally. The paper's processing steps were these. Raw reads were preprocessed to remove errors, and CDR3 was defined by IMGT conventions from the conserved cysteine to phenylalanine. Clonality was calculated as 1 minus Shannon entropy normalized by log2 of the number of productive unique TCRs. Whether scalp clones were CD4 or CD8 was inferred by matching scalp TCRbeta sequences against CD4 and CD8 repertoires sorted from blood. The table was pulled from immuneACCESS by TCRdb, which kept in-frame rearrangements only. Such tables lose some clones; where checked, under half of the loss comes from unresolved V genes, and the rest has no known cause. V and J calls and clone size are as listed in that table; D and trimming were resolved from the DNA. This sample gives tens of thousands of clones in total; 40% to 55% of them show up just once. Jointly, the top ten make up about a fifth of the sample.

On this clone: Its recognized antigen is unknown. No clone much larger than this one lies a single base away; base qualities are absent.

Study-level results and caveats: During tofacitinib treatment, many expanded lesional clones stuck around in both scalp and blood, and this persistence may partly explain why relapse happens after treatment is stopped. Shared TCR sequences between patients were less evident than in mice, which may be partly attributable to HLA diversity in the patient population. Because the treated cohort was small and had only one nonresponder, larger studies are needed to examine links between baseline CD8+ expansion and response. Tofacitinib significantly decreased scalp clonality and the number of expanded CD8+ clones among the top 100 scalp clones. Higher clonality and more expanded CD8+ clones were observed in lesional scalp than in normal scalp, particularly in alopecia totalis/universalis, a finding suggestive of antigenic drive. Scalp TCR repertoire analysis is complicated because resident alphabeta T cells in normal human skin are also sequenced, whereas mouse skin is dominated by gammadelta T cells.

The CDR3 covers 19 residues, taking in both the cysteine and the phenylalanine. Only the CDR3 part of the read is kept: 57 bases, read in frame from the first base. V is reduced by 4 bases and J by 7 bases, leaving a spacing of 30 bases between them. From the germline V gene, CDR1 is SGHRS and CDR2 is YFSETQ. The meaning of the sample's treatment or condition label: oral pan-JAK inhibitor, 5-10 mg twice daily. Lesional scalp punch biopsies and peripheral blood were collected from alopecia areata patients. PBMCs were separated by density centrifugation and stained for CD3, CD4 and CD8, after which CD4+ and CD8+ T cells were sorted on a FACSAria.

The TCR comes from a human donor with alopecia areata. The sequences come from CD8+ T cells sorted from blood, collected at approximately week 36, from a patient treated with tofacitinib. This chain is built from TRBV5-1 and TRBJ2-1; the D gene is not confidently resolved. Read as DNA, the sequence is TGCGCCAGCAGCCCCTCGCACAACTCGGACGGGCTGGCAAGGAATGAGCAGTTCTTC. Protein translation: CASSPSHNSDGLARNEQFF.